This T cell receptor (beta chain) was documented in a study of TIL therapy for anti-PD-1-resistant metastatic lung cancer. Time point specified: pre-treatment sample, taken before nivolumab and TIL therapy. J gave up 0 bases and V 4 bases, and 6 bases lay outside the gene matches. Looked up from germline, CDR1 is MNHNS and CDR2 is SASEGT. This CDR3 spans 16 amino acids. The immunoSEQ assay was v3. Assay used: immunoSEQ multiplex PCR; TCRdb lists only in-frame clones, some missing. The table includes tens of thousands of clones, under 75% detected once. This receptor was identified in a person aged 25 to 79 with non-small cell lung cancer. Material: blood, obtained at baseline. The chain links TRBV6-1 to TRBJ2-7; 10 positions match TRBD1. CDR3 sequence: CASSVYRTGGSYEQYF. The DNA of the CDR3 is TGTGCCAGCAGTGTATATAGGACAGGGGGCTCCTACGAGCAGTACTTC.